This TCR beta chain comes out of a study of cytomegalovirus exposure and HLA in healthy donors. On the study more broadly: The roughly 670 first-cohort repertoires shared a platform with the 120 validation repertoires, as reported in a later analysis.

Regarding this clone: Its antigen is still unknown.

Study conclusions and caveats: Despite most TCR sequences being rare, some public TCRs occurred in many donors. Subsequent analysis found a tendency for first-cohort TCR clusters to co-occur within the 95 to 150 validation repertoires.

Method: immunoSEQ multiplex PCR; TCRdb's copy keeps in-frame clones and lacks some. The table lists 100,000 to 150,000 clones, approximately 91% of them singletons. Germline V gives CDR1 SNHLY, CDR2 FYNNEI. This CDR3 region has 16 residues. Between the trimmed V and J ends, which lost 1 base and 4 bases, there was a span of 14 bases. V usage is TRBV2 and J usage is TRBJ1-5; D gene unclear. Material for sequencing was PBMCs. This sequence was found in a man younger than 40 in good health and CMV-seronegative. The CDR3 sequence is CASSEGASYPNQPQHF. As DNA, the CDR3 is TGTGCCAGCAGTGAAGGGGCCAGTTACCCAAATCAGCCCCAGCATTTT.